The 10 T cell receptor beta chains below come from one sample, sequenced in a study of cytomegalovirus exposure and HLA in healthy donors. PCR amplification relied on 60 Vbeta primers (plus 13 Jbeta primers). The table came from immunoSEQ multiplex PCR; TCRdb's copy has only in-frame clones and leaves some out. The sample holds 250,000 to 300,000 clones, 85% to 95% seen once. The sequenced material came from PBMCs. All receptors come from a girl aged 2-9 years in good health and CMV-seronegative.

The chain combines TRBV6-5 with TRBJ2-5, with TRBD2 matching 14 bases. Germline trimming cut 4 bases from V and 7 bases from J; bases unmatched to any gene: 2. Germline V CDR1 and CDR2: MNHEY, SVGAGI. The CDR3 has 14 residues. The CDR3, as DNA: TGTGCCAGCAGTTCCGGACTAGCGGGGGGGACCCAGTACTTC. Its protein product is CASSSGLAGGTQYF.

This sequence joins TRBV27 and TRBJ1-2; 8 bases are a match to TRBD1. The V gene end was trimmed by 6 bases and the J gene end by 8 bases; junction bases not matched to a gene: 11. CDR3 length: 14 amino acids. The germline gives CDR1 MNHEY, CDR2 SMNVEV (reference sequence). CDR3 in amino acids: CASRRTGSLYGYTF. The CDR3 bases are TGTGCCAGCAGACGGACAGGGTCCCTATACGGCTACACCTTC.

This clone was seen a handful of times. J is TRBJ1-5 and V is TRBV7-9; no definite D call. Germline CDR1 reads SEHNR; CDR2 reads FQNEAQ (reference sequence). Trimming left V 0 bases short and J 4 bases short, with 4 bases between. This CDR3 has 13 amino acids. For the CDR3, the DNA is TGTGCCAGCAGCTTAGCGCGGAATCAGCCCCAGCATTTT. Residues: CASSLARNQPQHF. The whole variable domain, filled in from reference TRBV7-9 and TRBJ1-5, reads DTGVSQNPRHKITKRGQNVTFRCDPISEHNRLYWYRQTLGQGPEFLTYFQNEAQLEKSRLLSDRFSAERPKGSFSTLEIQRTEQGDSAMYLCASSLARNQPQHFGDGTRLSIL.

The chain combines TRBV7-2 with TRBJ2-2; 8 positions agree with TRBD2. Losses at the gene ends were 3 bases for V and 2 bases for J; bases not matched to a gene: 5. Germline V gene lookup returns CDR1 SGHTA and CDR2 FQGNSA. The CDR3 totals 16 residues. CDR3: CASSFPTSANTGELFF. In nucleotides, the CDR3 is TGTGCCAGCAGCTTCCCGACTAGCGCCAACACCGGGGAGCTGTTTTTT. The full variable domain, rest sourced from reference TRBV7-2 and TRBJ2-2, is GAGVSQSPSNKVTEKGKDVELRCDPISGHTALYWYRQSLGQGLEFLIYFQGNSAPDKSGLPSDRFSAERTGGSVSTLTIQRTQQEDSAVYLCASSFPTSANTGELFFGEGSRLTVL.

The chain joins TRBV6-5 to TRBJ1-1; 8 nucleotides agree with TRBD1. Germline V gene lookup returns CDR1 MNHEY and CDR2 SVGAGI. The J segment lost 1 base and the V segment lost 8 bases, leaving 3 bases of the junction unmatched. The CDR3 is made up of 13 amino acids. CDR3 sequence: CASFTGGNTEAFF. The CDR3 DNA reads as TGTGCCAGCTTTACAGGGGGGAACACTGAAGCTTTCTTT.

This chain connects TRBV27 to TRBJ1-1; TRBD1 agrees at 9 bases. This CDR3 comprises 15 residues. Per germline, CDR1 MNHEY and CDR2 SMNVEV (reference sequence). The V and J ends lost 7 bases and 4 bases, in that order; junction bases with no gene match: 10. The CDR3 reads CASIPTGGWGTEAFF. In DNA form, the CDR3 reads TGTGCCAGCATCCCCACAGGGGGCTGGGGCACTGAAGCTTTCTTT.

This clone was observed once. This chain links TRBV27 with TRBJ2-5; 10 bases are a match to TRBD2. V lost 3 bases and J lost 2; bases outside the gene matches: 6. Germline V CDR1 and CDR2: MNHEY, SMNVEV (reference sequence). The CDR3 contains 16 residues. CDR3 amino acids: CASSFRAGGDQETQYF. CDR3 DNA: TGTGCCAGCAGTTTCCGAGCGGGGGGGGATCAAGAGACCCAGTACTTC.

A word on this clone: The sample has other DNA sequences that encode this CDR3 too. The chain links TRBV2 to TRBJ2-7; a weak D match, TRBD2 (6 bases). This CDR3 has 13 amino acids. Germline V gives CDR1 SNHLY, CDR2 FYNNEI. The ends were cut back, 3 bases at V and 3 bases at J, with 9 bases in the middle. The CDR3: CASSDRGSYEQYF. The CDR3 DNA reads as TGTGCCAGCAGTGACCGGGGGAGCTACGAGCAGTACTTC.

The V call is TRBV7-2, the J call TRBJ2-1; D not certain. Deletions cut 1 base from V and 3 bases from J, with 4 bases between. The CDR3 is 13 residues long. Germline loops: CDR1 SGHTA, CDR2 FQGNSA. The CDR3 DNA reads TGTGCCAGCAGCTTAGTTTACTACAATGAGCAGTTCTTC. Translation: CASSLVYYNEQFF. Looking up the rest from reference TRBV7-2 and TRBJ2-1 gives the full variable domain: GAGVSQSPSNKVTEKGKDVELRCDPISGHTALYWYRQSLGQGLEFLIYFQGNSAPDKSGLPSDRFSAERTGGSVSTLTIQRTQQEDSAVYLCASSLVYYNEQFFGPGTRLTVL.

The chain has TRBV11-2 and TRBJ1-2; 9 nucleotides align to TRBD1. This CDR3 comprises 15 residues. The V and J ends lost 1 base and 5 bases, in that order; junction bases with no gene match: 5. Germline CDR1 reads SGHAT; CDR2 reads FQNNGV. The CDR3 coding sequence is TGTGCCAGCAGCTTAGTCCCGGGACAGGGATATGGCTACACCTTC. Translating gives CASSLVPGQGYGYTF.